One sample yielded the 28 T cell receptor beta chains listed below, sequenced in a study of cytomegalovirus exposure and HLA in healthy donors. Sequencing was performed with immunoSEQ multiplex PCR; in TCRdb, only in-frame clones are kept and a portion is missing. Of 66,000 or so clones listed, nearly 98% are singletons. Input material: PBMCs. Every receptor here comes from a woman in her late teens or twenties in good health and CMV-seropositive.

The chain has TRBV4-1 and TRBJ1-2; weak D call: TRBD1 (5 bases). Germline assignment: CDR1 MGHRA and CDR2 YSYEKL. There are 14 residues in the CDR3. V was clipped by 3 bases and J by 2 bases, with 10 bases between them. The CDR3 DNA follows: TGCGCCAGCAGCCATGCTGCAGGGAACTATGGCTACACCTTC. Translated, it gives CASSHAAGNYGYTF.

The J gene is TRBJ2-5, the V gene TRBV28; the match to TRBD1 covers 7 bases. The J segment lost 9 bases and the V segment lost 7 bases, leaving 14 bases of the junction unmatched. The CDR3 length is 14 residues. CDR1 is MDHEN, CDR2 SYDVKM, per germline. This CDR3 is CASKINSDRLPQYF. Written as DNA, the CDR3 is TGTGCCAGCAAAATCAATTCGGACAGGCTGCCCCAGTACTTC.

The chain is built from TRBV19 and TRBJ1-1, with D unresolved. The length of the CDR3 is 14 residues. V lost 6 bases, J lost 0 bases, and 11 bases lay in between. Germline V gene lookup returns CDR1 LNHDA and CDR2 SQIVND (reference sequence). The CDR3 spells CASRQKSMNTEAFF. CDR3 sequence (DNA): TGTGCCAGTAGACAGAAATCCATGAACACTGAAGCTTTCTTT.

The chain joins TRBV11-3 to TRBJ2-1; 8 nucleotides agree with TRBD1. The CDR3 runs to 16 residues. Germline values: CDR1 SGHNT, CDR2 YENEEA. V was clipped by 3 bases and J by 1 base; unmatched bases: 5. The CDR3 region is CASSFSGTGSYNEQFF. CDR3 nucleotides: TGTGCCAGCAGCTTTTCTGGGACAGGTTCCTACAATGAGCAGTTCTTC.

The CDR3 is CASSERGGTNTGELFF. CDR3 in DNA: TGTGCCAGCAGTGAACGGGGGGGCACGAACACCGGGGAGCTGTTTTTT. The gene calls are TRBV6-1 and TRBJ2-2, with 8 positions matching TRBD2. J gave up 0 bases and V 2 bases, and 2 bases lay outside the gene matches. CDR1 and CDR2 (germline): MNHNS, SASEGT. This CDR3 comprises 16 residues.

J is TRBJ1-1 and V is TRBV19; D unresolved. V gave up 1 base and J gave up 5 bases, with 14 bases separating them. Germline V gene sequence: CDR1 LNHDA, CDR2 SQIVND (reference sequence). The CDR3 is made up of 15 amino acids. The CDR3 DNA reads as TGTGCCAGTAGTATAGTTGCGGTCGGGGAGACTGAAGCTTTCTTT. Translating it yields CASSIVAVGETEAFF.

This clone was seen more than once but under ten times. This chain's CDR3 is CASKTGNEQFF. DNA for the CDR3: TGTGCCAGCAAGACTGGGAATGAGCAGTTCTTC. J is TRBJ2-1 and V is TRBV6-5, with D uncertain. Per germline, CDR1 MNHEY and CDR2 SVGAGI. Trimming stripped 7 bases from V and 7 bases from J, with 8 bases between. This CDR3 has 11 amino acids.

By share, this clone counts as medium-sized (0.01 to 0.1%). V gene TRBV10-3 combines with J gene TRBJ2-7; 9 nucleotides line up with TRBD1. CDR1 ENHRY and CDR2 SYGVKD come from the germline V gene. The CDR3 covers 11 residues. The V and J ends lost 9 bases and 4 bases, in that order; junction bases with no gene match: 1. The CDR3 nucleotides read TGTGCCATTGGACAGGGGTACGAGCAGTACTTC. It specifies CAIGQGYEQYF.

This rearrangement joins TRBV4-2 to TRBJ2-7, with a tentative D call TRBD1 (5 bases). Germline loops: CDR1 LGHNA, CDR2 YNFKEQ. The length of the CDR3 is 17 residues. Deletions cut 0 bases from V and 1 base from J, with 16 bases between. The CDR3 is CASSQDLPGRVSYEQYF. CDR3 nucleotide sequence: TGTGCCAGCAGCCAAGATCTTCCAGGCAGGGTATCCTACGAGCAGTACTTC.

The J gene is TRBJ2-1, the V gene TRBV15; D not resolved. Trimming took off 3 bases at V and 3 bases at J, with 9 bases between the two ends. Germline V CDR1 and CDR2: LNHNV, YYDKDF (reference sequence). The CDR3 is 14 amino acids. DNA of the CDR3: TGTGCCACCAGCAGGAGAGGCCTCTACAATGAGCAGTTCTTC. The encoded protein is CATSRRGLYNEQFF.

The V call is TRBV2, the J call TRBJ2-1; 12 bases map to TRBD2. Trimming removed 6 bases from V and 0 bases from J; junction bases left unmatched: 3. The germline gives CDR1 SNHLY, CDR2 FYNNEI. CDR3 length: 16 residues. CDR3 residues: CASRGLAGFSYNEQFF. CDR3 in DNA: TGTGCCAGCAGAGGACTAGCGGGGTTCTCCTACAATGAGCAGTTCTTC.

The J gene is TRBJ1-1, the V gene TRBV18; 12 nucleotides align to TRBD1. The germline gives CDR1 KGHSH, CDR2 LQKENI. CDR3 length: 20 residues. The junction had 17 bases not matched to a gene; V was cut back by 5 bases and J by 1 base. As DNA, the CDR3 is TGTGCCAGCTCATCGCTTCCGCCGGGACAGGGGGCGATGGGGAACACTGAAGCTTTCTTT. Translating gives CASSSLPPGQGAMGNTEAFF.

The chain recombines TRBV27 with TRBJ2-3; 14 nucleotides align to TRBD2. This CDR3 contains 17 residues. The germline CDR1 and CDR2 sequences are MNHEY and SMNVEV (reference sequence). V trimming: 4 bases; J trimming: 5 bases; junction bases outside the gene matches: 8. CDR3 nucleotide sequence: TGTGCCAGCAGTTCCATCGGGACTAGCGGGAGCGGAGATACGCAGTATTTT. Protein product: CASSSIGTSGSGDTQYF.

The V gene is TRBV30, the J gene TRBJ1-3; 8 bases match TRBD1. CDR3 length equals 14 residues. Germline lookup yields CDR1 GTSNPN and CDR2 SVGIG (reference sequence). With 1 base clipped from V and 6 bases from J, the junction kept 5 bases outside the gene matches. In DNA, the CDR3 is TGTGCCTGGAGTGAAGGACAGGGATCAAACACCATATATTTT. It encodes CAWSEGQGSNTIYF.

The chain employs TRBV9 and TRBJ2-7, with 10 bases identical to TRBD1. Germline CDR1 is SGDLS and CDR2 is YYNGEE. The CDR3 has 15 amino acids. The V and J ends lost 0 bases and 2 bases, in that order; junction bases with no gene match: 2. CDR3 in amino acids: CASSVGQGAAYEQYF. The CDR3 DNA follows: TGTGCCAGCAGCGTAGGACAGGGGGCAGCCTACGAGCAGTACTTC.

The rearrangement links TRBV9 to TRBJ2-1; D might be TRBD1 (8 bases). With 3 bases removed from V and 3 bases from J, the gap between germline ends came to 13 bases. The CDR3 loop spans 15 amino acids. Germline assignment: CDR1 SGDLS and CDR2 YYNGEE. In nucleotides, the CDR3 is TGTGCCAGCAGCGGAACAGGGGGGGACTACAATGAGCAGTTCTTC. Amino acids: CASSGTGGDYNEQFF.

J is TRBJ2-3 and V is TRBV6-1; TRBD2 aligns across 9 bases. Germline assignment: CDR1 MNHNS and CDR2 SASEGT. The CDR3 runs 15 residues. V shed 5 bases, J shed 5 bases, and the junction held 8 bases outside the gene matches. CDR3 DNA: TGTGCCAGCAGTTTAAGCGGGAGGAAGGTAGATACGCAGTATTTT. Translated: CASSLSGRKVDTQYF.

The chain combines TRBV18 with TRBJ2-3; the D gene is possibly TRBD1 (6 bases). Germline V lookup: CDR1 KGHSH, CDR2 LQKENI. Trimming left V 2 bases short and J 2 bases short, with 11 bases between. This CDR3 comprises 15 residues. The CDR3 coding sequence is TGTGCCAGCTCACCAGACGGACAGTCCACAGATACGCAGTATTTT. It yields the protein CASSPDGQSTDTQYF.

The CDR3 reads CASSSAVEAFF. The CDR3 region has the DNA TGTGCCAGCAGCAGCGCGGTTGAAGCTTTCTTT. This chain uses TRBV5-6 with TRBJ1-1; D not certain. The V gene lost 4 bases and the J gene lost 7 bases, with 8 bases spanning the gap. CDR1 and CDR2 from the germline V gene are SGHDT and YYEEEE. CDR3 size: 11 residues.

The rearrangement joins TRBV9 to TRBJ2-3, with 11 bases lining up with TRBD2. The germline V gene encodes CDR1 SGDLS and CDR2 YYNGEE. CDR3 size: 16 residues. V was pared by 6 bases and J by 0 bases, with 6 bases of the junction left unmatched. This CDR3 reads CASKPLAGGSTDTQYF. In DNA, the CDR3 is TGTGCCAGCAAACCTTTAGCGGGAGGGAGCACAGATACGCAGTATTTT.

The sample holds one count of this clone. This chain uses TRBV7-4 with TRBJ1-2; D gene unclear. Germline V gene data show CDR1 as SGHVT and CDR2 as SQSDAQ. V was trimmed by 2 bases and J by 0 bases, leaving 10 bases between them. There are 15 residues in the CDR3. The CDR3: CASSLSPITNYGYTF. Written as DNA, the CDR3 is TGTGCCAGCAGCTTATCTCCTATTACTAACTATGGCTACACCTTC.

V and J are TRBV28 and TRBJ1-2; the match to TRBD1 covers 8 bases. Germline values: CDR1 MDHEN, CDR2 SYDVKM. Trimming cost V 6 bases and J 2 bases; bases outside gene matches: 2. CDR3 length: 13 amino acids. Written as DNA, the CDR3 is TGTGCCAGCAGACGGACAGGGAACTATGGCTACACCTTC. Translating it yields CASRRTGNYGYTF.

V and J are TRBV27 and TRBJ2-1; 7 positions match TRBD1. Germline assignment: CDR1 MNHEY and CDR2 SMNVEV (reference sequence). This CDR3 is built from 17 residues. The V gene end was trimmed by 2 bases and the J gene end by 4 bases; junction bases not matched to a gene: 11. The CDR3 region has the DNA TGTGCCAGCAGTTTAGACCGGACAGGCCTTGGGTACAATGAGCAGTTCTTC. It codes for CASSLDRTGLGYNEQFF.

CDR3 amino acids: CASSQTSASSTDTQYF. DNA for the CDR3: TGTGCCAGCAGCCAAACTAGCGCCTCTAGCACAGATACGCAGTATTTT. V gene TRBV4-2 combines with J gene TRBJ2-3; TRBD2 matches 7 bases. The CDR3 totals 16 residues. CDR1 and CDR2 (germline): LGHNA, YNFKEQ. V lost 2 bases to trimming and J lost 0 bases; unmatched junction nucleotides: 5.

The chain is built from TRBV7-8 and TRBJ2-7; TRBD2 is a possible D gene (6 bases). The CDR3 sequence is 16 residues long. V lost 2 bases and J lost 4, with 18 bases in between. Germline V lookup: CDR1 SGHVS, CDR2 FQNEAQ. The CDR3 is CASSLWGREAAYEQYF. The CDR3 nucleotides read TGTGCCAGCAGCTTATGGGGAAGGGAGGCCGCATACGAGCAGTACTTC.

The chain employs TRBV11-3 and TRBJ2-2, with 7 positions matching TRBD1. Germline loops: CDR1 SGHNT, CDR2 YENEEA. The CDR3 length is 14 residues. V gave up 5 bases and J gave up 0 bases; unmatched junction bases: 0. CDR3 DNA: TGTGCCAGCAGCACAGGGGCGAACACCGGGGAGCTGTTTTTT. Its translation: CASSTGANTGELFF.

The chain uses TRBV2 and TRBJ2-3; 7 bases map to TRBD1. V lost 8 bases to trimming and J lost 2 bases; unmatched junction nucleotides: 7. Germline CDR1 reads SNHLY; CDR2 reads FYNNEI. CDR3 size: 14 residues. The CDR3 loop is CASVGTEFTDTQYF. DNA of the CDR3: TGTGCCAGCGTAGGGACAGAATTCACAGATACGCAGTATTTT.

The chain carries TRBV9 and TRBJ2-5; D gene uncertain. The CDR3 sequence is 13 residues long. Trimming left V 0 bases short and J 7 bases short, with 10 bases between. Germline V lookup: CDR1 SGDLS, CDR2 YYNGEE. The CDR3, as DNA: TGTGCCAGCAGCGTAGACGTCCCGGGGACCCAGTACTTC. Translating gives CASSVDVPGTQYF.